The clone carrying this TCR beta chain has more than one count but fewer than ten. The antigen is unknown. Investigators reverse transcribed all isolated RNA, so they sequenced expressed TCRB transcripts. Sequencing used immunoSEQ multiplex PCR; TCRdb keeps in-frame clones, though not all of them. The sample lists 120,000 to 150,000 clones, around 7% occurring once. The source of the sample is a study of beta chain features in type 1 diabetes. Whole-study findings and limits: Shorter templates might be favored by PCR, equally in patients and controls.

Germline-derived CDR1 and CDR2 are MNHEY and SMNVEV (reference sequence). The J segment lost 5 bases and the V segment lost 7 bases, leaving 13 bases of the junction unmatched. The CDR3 is 17 residues long. The sequenced material came from central memory CD4+ T cells from blood. The receptor was derived from a woman in her twenties or thirties in good health. The rearrangement joins TRBV27 to TRBJ2-1; TRBD2 matches at 11 bases. The DNA of the CDR3 is TGTGCCAGCACCCCACCACGGGGACTAGCGGACAACAATGAGCAGTTCTTC. It codes for CASTPPRGLADNNEQFF.